The text below deals with one T cell receptor beta chain. With V trimmed by 5 bases and J by 4 bases, 4 bases remained unmatched. Germline V gives CDR1 SGHTA, CDR2 FQGNSA. The CDR3 runs 14 residues. Original handling: Reference gene primers were amplified, and this amplification served to estimate nucleated cell counts. Repertoires were generated with immunoSEQ multiplex PCR, while TCRdb's copy carries only in-frame clones and drops some. From that table come the V and J calls and clone size; the DNA was used to work out D and trimming. The table records 230,000 or so clones, 75% to 85% of them present only once. This specimen comes from a study of blood T cell repertoires in COVID-19. Study information: Sample material is recorded as cDNA or gDNA derived from T cells, B-cell-depleted T cells, or PBMCs.

Sequenced: peripheral blood. The sequence was collected from a woman aged 80 or over with COVID-19, enrolled during active disease. J is TRBJ2-1 and V is TRBV7-2, with 8 bases aligning to TRBD2. CDR3 protein: CASSPTSGYNEQFF. The CDR3 DNA reads TGTGCCAGCAGCCCCACTAGCGGTTACAATGAGCAGTTCTTC.